This T cell receptor beta chain was found in a study of T cells in Graves' hyperthyroidism and ophthalmopathy. Germline V gene sequence: CDR1 SGHRS, CDR2 YFSETQ. The CDR3 has 14 residues. RNA transcripts served as the template for amplifying TCR beta CDR3 regions. RT-PCR in the first round (using the HTBI primer set) targeted the TCR CDR3. One entry per CDR3 protein, called by TCRdb with MiXCR from the multiplex PCR reads. Of about 840,000 distinct CDR3 sequences in the sample, 38% are singletons; the top ten hold approximately 8.7%. General study findings and limits: Blood held most thyroid clonotypes expanded above 0.001 frequency.

Many counts were recorded for this clonotype. Its antigen remains unidentified. A junction boundary mismatches the germline segment, possibly from a read error. Sequencing input: blood. V usage is TRBV5-1 and J usage is TRBJ1-1; D uncertain. The source is a man younger than 30 with Graves' hyperthyroidism. The CDR3 spells CASSLASGDTEAFF. As DNA, the CDR3 is TGTGCCAGCAGCTTAGCATCTGGGGACACTGAAGCTTTCTTT.